The clone carrying this TCR beta chain was observed a few times. The data originate from a study of T-cell memory formation after mild COVID-19. V lost 8 bases, J lost 1 base, and 16 bases stayed unmatched. This CDR3 contains 17 residues. CDR1 and CDR2 (germline): SQVTM, ANQGSEA. With constant-segment primers, 5'RACE yielded cDNA libraries of TCR alpha and TCR beta that carried sample barcodes and UMIs. Each CDR3 protein gets one entry after TCRdb re-called the 5' RACE reads with MiXCR. The sample records 140,000 to 150,000 distinct CDR3 sequences, almost 25% being singletons. This sequence joins TRBV29-1 and TRBJ1-1; 10 bases are a match to TRBD1. Sequenced material: PBMCs or a T cell subset sorted from them (not recorded which). This receptor was taken from an adult woman who had mild COVID-19 (a few samples of this study predate the infection). Cell type and time point are not known. The CDR3 is CSTNREGQGLRNTEAFF. In DNA form, the CDR3 reads TGCAGCACTAACCGAGAGGGACAGGGGTTGAGGAACACTGAAGCTTTCTTT.